The 5 T cell receptor beta chains reported below all come from one sample, sequenced in a study of blood T cell repertoires in COVID-19. Profiling relied on immunoSEQ multiplex PCR, and the TCRdb table lists in-frame clones only, not all of them. This table has under 150,000 clones, about 80% appearing once. Sequences were obtained from peripheral blood. These receptors were obtained from a woman in her thirties or forties with acute or convalescent COVID-19.

CDR3 amino acids: CATSSRTVYSFATNEKLFF. CDR3 in DNA: TGTGCCACCAGCAGTCGCACAGTGTACAGTTTCGCAACTAATGAAAAACTGTTTTTT. The chain carries TRBV15 and TRBJ1-4; D gene unclear. The CDR3 is made up of 19 amino acids. The V gene's germline CDR1 is LNHNV and CDR2 YYDKDF (reference sequence). V was clipped by 3 bases and J by 0 bases, with 20 bases between them.

This clone was picked up a small number of times. The chain is built from TRBV12-3 or TRBV12-4 and TRBJ1-2; 7 positions agree with TRBD1. This CDR3 has 12 amino acids. The V gene end was trimmed by 2 bases and the J gene end by 8 bases; junction bases not matched to a gene: 2. As DNA, the CDR3 is TGTGCCAGCAGTTTAACAGGGGAAGGCTACACCTTC. Its protein product is CASSLTGEGYTF.

This chain links TRBV6-1 with TRBJ2-1; maybe TRBD2 (6 bases). Germline V CDR1 and CDR2: MNHNS, SASEGT. Deletions cut 3 bases from V and 7 bases from J, with 16 bases between. The CDR3 sequence is 15 residues long. CDR3: CASSDSRDGWNEQFF. In nucleotides, the CDR3 is TGTGCCAGCAGTGATTCGCGGGACGGATGGAATGAGCAGTTCTTC.

CDR3 loop: CASRELGIGTEAFF. The CDR3 bases are TGTGCCAGCAGGGAACTAGGGATCGGAACTGAAGCTTTCTTT. This chain connects TRBV3-1 (or the pseudogene TRBV3-2) to TRBJ1-1; unclear D gene. This CDR3 is 14 amino acids long. V was trimmed by 6 bases and J by 5 bases, leaving 16 bases between them. Per germline, CDR1 LGHDT and CDR2 YNNKEL (reference sequence).

This clone is a singleton in its sample. This rearrangement joins TRBV7-2 to TRBJ1-5; D unresolved. The CDR3 is 13 amino acids. Trimming shortened V by 5 bases and J by 4 bases, and 9 bases separated the two germline ends. Per germline, CDR1 SGHTA and CDR2 FQGNSA. CDR3 sequence (DNA): TGTGCCAGCAGCCCCGGAGGAAATCAGCCCCAGCATTTT. It yields the protein CASSPGGNQPQHF.